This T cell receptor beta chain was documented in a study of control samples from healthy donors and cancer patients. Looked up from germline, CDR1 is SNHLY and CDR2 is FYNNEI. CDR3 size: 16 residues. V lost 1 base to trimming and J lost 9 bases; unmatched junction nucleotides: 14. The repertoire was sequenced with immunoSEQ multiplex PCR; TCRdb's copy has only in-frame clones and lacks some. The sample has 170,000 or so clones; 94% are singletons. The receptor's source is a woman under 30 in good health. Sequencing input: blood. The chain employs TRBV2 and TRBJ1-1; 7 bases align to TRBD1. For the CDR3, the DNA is TGTGCCAGCAGTGAAGACAGGGGCGGGAGTGGACTAAAAGCTTTCTTT. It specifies CASSEDRGGSGLKAFF.